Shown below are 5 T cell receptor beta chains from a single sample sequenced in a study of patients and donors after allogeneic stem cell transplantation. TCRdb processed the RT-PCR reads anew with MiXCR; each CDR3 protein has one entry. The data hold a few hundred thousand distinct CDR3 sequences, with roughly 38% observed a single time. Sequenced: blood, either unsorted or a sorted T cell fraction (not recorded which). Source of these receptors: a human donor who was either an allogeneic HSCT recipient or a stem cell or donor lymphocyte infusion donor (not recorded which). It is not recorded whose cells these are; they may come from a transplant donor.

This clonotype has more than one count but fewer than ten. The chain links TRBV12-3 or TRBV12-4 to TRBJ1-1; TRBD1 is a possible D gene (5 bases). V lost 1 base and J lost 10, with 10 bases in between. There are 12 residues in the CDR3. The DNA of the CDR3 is TGTGCCAGCAGTTTAGGGGCGGGGGTAGCTTTCTTT. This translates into CASSLGAGVAFF.

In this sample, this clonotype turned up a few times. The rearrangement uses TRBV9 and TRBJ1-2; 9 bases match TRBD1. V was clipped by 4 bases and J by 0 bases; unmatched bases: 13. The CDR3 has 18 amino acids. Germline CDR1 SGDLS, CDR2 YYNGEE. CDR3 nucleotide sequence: TGTGCCAGCAGCTCCAAACAGGGGGCACCTGTTTCTAACTATGGCTACACCTTC. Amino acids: CASSSKQGAPVSNYGYTF. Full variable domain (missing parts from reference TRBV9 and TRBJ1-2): DSGVTQTPKHLITATGQRVTLRCSPRSGDLSVYWYQQSLDQGLQFLIQYYNGEERAKGNILERFSAQQFPDLHSELNLSSLELGDSALYFCASSSKQGAPVSNYGYTFGSGTRLTVV.

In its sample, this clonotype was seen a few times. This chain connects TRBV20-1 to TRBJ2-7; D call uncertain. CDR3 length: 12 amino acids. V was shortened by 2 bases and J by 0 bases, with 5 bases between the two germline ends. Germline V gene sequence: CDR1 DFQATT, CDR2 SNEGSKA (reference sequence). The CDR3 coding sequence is TGCAGTGCTAGACACCTCTCCTACGAGCAGTACTTC. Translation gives CSARHLSYEQYF.

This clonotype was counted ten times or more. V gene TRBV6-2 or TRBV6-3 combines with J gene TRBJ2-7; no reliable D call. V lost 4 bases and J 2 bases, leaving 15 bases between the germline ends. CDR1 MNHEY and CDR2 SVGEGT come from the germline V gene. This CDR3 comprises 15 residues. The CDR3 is CASSLRQDPPYEQYF. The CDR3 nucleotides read TGTGCCAGCAGTTTGAGGCAGGACCCACCCTACGAGCAGTACTTC.

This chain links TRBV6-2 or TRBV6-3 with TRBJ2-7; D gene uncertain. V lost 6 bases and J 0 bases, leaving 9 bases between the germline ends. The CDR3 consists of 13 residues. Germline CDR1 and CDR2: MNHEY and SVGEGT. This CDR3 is CASRVSTSYEQYF. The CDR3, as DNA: TGTGCCAGCAGGGTCTCCACCTCCTACGAGCAGTACTTC.